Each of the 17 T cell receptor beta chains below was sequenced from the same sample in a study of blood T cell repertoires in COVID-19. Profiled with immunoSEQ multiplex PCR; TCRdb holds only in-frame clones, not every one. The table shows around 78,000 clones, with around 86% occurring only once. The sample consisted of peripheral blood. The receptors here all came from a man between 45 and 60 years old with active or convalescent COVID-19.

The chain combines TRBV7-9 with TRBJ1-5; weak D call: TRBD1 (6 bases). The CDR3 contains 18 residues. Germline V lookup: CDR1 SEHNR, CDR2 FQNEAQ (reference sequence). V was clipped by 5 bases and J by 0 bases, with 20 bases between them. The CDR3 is CASSPRGLNRDSNQPQHF. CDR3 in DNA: TGTGCCAGCAGCCCGAGGGGGTTAAACAGGGATAGCAATCAGCCCCAGCATTTT.

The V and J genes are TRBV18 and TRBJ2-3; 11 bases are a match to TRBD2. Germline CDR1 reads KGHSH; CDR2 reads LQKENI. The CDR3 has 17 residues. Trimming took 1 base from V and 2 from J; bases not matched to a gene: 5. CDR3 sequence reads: CASSPRLAGGYTDTQYF. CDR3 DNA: TGTGCCAGCTCACCACGGCTAGCGGGGGGATACACAGATACGCAGTATTTT.

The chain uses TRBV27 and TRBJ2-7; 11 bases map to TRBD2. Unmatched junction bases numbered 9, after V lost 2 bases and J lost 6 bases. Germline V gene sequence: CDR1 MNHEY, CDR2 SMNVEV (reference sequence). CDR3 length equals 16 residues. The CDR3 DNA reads TGTGCCAGCAGTTTAAGACTAGCGGGAAGTTTTCTCGAGCAGTACTTC. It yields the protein CASSLRLAGSFLEQYF.

This chain's CDR3 is CASSQDPGGVNTEAFF. In nucleotides, the CDR3 is TGTGCCAGCAGCCAAGATCCCGGGGGGGTTAACACTGAAGCTTTCTTT. The chain carries TRBV4-2 and TRBJ1-1; weak D call: TRBD1 (5 bases). Germline V gene lookup returns CDR1 LGHNA and CDR2 YNFKEQ. Trimming removed 0 bases at V and 2 bases at J, with 13 bases between. CDR3 length: 16 amino acids.

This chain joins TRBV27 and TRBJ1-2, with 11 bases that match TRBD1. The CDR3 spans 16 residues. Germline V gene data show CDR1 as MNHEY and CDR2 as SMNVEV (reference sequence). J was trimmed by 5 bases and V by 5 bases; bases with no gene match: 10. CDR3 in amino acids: CASSTKGQGALYGYTF. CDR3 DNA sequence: TGTGCCAGCAGTACAAAAGGACAGGGGGCTCTTTATGGCTACACCTTC.

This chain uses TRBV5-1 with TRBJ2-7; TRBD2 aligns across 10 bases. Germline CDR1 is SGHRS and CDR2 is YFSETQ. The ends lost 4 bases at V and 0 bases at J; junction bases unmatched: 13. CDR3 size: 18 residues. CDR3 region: CASSRTSGTPDFSYEQYF. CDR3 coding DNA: TGCGCCAGCAGCCGCACTAGCGGGACCCCCGACTTCTCCTACGAGCAGTACTTC.

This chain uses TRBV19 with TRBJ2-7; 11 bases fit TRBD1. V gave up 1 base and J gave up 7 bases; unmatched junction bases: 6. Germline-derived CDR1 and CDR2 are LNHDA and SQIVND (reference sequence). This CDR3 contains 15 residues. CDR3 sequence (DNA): TGTGCCAGTAGTATAGTCGGACAGGGGGCGAAAGAGCAGTACTTC. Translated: CASSIVGQGAKEQYF.

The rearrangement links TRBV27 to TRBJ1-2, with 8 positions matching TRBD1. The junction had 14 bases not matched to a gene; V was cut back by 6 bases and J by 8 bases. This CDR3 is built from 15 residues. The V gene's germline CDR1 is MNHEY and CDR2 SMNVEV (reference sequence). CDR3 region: CASSTKPGQARGYTF. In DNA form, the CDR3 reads TGTGCCAGCAGCACAAAACCGGGACAGGCGAGGGGCTACACCTTC.

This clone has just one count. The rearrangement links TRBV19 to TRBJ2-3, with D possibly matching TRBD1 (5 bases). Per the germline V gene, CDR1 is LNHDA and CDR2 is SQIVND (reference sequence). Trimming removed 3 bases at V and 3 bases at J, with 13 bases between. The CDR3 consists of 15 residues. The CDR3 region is CASSIRDRRTDTQYF. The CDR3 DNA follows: TGTGCCAGTAGTATCAGGGATAGAAGAACAGATACGCAGTATTTT.

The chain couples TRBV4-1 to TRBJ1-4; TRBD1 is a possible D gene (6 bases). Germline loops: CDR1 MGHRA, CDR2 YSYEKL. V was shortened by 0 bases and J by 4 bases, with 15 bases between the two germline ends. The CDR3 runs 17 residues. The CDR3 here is CASSQDGTGRGNEKLFF. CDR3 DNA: TGCGCCAGCAGCCAAGACGGCACAGGGCGAGGTAATGAAAAACTGTTTTTT.

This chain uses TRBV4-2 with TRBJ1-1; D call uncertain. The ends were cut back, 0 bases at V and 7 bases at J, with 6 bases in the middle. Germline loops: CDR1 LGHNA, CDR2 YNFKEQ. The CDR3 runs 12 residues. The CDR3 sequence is CASSQDLVEAFF. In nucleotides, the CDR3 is TGTGCCAGCAGCCAAGATCTAGTTGAAGCTTTCTTT.

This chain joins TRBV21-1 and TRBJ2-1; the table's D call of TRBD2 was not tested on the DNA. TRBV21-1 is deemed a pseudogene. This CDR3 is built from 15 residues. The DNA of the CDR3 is TGTGCCAGGCTACGAGGGCTCGACTCCTACAATGAGCAGTTCTTC. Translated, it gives CARLRGLDSYNEQFF.

This chain's CDR3 is CASSFGSGNSPLHF. The CDR3 DNA reads TGTGCCAGCAGTTTCGGGTCGGGTAATTCACCCCTCCACTTT. V and J are TRBV27 and TRBJ1-6; the D is unclear. The CDR3 runs 14 residues. V dropped 3 bases and J dropped 6 bases, with 9 bases sitting between them. CDR1 and CDR2 (germline): MNHEY, SMNVEV (reference sequence).

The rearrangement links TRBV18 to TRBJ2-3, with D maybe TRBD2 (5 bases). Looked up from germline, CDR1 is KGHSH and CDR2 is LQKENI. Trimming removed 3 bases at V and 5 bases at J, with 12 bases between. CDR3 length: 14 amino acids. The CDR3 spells CASSPPVGGDTQYF. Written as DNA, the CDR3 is TGTGCCAGCTCACCCCCTGTCGGAGGAGATACGCAGTATTTT.

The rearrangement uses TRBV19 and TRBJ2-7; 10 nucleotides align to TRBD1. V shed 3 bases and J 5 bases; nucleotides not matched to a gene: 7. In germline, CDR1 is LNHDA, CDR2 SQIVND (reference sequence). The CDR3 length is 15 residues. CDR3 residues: CASSISGTGVDEQYF. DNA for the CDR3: TGTGCCAGTAGTATCAGCGGGACAGGGGTGGACGAGCAGTACTTC.

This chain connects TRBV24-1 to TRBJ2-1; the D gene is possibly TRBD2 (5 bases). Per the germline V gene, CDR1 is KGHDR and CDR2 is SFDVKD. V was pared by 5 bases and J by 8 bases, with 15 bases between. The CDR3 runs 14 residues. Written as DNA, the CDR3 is TGTGCCACCAGTGTTTCGGGGTGGATGGATGAGCAGTTCTTC. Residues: CATSVSGWMDEQFF.

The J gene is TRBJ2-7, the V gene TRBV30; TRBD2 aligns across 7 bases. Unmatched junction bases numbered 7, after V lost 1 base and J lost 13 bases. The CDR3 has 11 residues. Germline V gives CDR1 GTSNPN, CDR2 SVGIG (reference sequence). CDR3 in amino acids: CAWSAGRGEYF. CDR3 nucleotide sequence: TGTGCCTGGAGTGCCGGTCGGGGGGAATACTTC.